This T cell receptor (beta chain) emerged from a study of CD8 T cells in Susac syndrome (dated by TCRdb to the late 2010s). Describing the broader study: Repertoire sequencing was used to test whether CD8+ T cell activation and differentiation in Susac syndrome was antigen driven. What the authors observed across the whole study: The study acknowledged that relatively few individuals were included in the TCR sequencing and HLA analysis.

CDR1 LNHDA and CDR2 SQIVND are derived from the germline V gene (reference sequence). From the cysteine through the phenylalanine, the CDR3 covers 13 amino acids. Of the read, only the CDR3 DNA is kept; its 39 bases are in frame from base 1. After removal of 4 bases from V and 6 bases from J, the junction retains 4 bases not matched to a gene. High-throughput TCR beta sequencing profiled peripheral blood CD8+ and CD4+ T cells from healthy donors, Susac syndrome patients and multiple sclerosis patients. The multiple sclerosis controls were treatment-naive patients who had stable or active relapsing-remitting disease and met the revised McDonald criteria. Bulk CD8+ and CD4+ T cells were purified by magnetic negative isolation, while CD8+ TEMRA cells were enriched using FACS. Blood was collected in EDTA tubes and processed within 24 hours, with PBMCs isolated through density gradient centrifugation. PBMCs intended for TCR sequencing were frozen in liquid nitrogen and were later thawed in a 37 degrees C water bath. A purity of at least 90% was achieved for sorted or isolated CD4+, CD8+ and CD8+ TEMRA cells.

About this clonotype itself: The clone's antigen remains unknown. Qualities for individual bases were not recorded, and no much larger clone is one base off.

RNA was extracted using the RNeasy kit, and roughly 0.5 to 1 ug of the RNA was reverse transcribed with random hexamers. TCR beta CDR3 regions were amplified with the immunoSEQ multiplex PCR assay covering 54 Vbeta and 13 Jbeta segments. Bias from PCR amplification was corrected by using a synthetic template baseline for primer optimization and for computational correction. Turning to the authors' computational methods: Reads were annotated to V, D and J genes per IMGT and analyzed with immunoSEQ Analyzer, keeping only productive sequences. Clonality was calculated as one minus the Shannon entropy normalized by log2 of the number of productive unique sequences. Public and private clones were assessed among the 100 most prevalent clones of each patient and control. Clones were defined as Susac-specific when absent from the healthy and MS cohorts, from about 1,100 published viral clones and from other ImmuneACCESS disease sequences. TCRdb reanalyzed the raw reads on its own, using fastp at Q25 for trimming and MiXCR for clone calling, and kept in-frame beta chains. Each CDR3 protein gets just one entry, which takes the most common genes and DNA from the rows behind it. The V and J calls and clone size are TCRdb's, not the authors'. The sample contains about 180,000 distinct CDR3 sequences, around 95% of them found a single time. About 0.093% of the sample lies in the top ten.

The sequencing input was CD4+ T cells from PBMCs. The chain was built from TRBV19 and TRBJ1-2; the central 8 bases match TRBD1. The TCR was taken from a human donor with multiple sclerosis. DNA sequence: TGTGCCAGTAGTACCTTGACAGGGGATGGCTACACCTTC. It is translated as CASSTLTGDGYTF.